What follows are 30 T cell receptor beta chains derived from one specimen sequenced in a study of T-cell memory formation after mild COVID-19. Each CDR3 protein gets one entry after TCRdb re-called the 5' RACE reads with MiXCR. This table has hundreds of thousands of distinct CDR3 sequences, around 21% appearing once. Material for sequencing was PBMCs or a T cell subset sorted from them (not recorded which). The receptor set was obtained from an adult woman who had mild COVID-19 (a few samples of this study predate the infection). Cell type and time point are not known.

In its sample, this clonotype was seen a few times. CDR3 nucleotide sequence: TGTGCCAGCAGTTCTTCCGCGGTCGGGGCTGGAAACACCATATATTTT. Its translation: CASSSSAVGAGNTIYF. The genes are TRBV12-3 or TRBV12-4 and TRBJ1-3; no reliable D call. Trimming stripped 4 bases from V and 2 bases from J, with 15 bases between. CDR3 length: 16 amino acids.

The chain has TRBV18 and TRBJ1-2; possible D gene TRBD1, 6 bases. V was trimmed by 3 bases and J by 5 bases, leaving 13 bases between them. Germline CDR1 KGHSH, CDR2 LQKENI. This CDR3 region has 14 residues. The CDR3 region is CASSPNRVDYGYTF. In DNA form, the CDR3 reads TGTGCCAGCTCACCCAACAGGGTAGATTATGGCTACACCTTC.

This clonotype was seen only a few times. The chain uses TRBV12-3 or TRBV12-4 and TRBJ1-3, with no clear D. V lost 4 bases and J lost 4, with 14 bases in between. This CDR3 has 15 amino acids. The DNA of the CDR3 is TGTGCCAGCAGTTCCCAACGGACCGCCGGAAACACCATATATTTT. Translated: CASSSQRTAGNTIYF.

The chain's CDR3 is CAWSASQAGAYGQFF. Written as DNA, the CDR3 is TGTGCCTGGAGTGCCTCGCAAGCGGGGGCTTATGGGCAGTTCTTC. The rearrangement joins TRBV30 to TRBJ2-1; 8 bases fit TRBD2. The CDR3 spans 15 residues. V was clipped by 1 base and J by 12 bases; unmatched bases: 14. Germline CDR1 reads GTSNPN; CDR2 reads SVGIG (reference sequence).

This clonotype turned up a few times. This chain links TRBV19 with TRBJ2-5; 8 bases align to TRBD1. CDR1 is LNHDA and CDR2 is SQIVND in the germline V gene (reference sequence). The J segment lost 4 bases and the V segment lost 7 bases, leaving 8 bases of the junction unmatched. There are 14 residues in the CDR3. Here the CDR3 reads CASKPDRGGETQYF. The CDR3 DNA reads TGTGCCAGTAAGCCCGACAGGGGCGGAGAGACCCAGTACTTC. The full variable domain, rest sourced from reference TRBV19 and TRBJ2-5, is DGGITQSPKYLFRKEGQNVTLSCEQNLNHDAMYWYRQDPGQGLRLIYYSQIVNDFQKGDIAEGYSVSREKKESFPLTVTSAQKNPTAFYLCASKPDRGGETQYFGPGTRLLVL.

This clonotype was observed a handful of times. This chain links TRBV24-1 with TRBJ2-3, with 9 bases that match TRBD1. Germline loops: CDR1 KGHDR, CDR2 SFDVKD. The J segment lost 2 bases and the V segment lost 3 bases, leaving 5 bases of the junction unmatched. The CDR3 consists of 16 residues. CDR3 amino acids: CATSDPTGGITDTQYF. CDR3 in DNA: TGTGCCACCAGTGATCCGACAGGGGGAATCACAGATACGCAGTATTTT.

This clonotype has just a few counts. The V gene is TRBV12-3 or TRBV12-4, the J gene TRBJ2-5; D is unclear. Trimming took off 1 base at V and 5 bases at J, with 8 bases between the two ends. The CDR3 loop spans 13 amino acids. CDR3 sequence (DNA): TGTGCCAGCAGTTTAGGCGCCTCGGAGACCCAGTACTTC. It encodes CASSLGASETQYF.

This clonotype has a handful of counts. The chain is built from TRBV7-2 and TRBJ2-1, with D possibly TRBD2 on 5 matching bases. Germline assignment: CDR1 SGHTA and CDR2 FQGNSA. V was clipped by 1 base and J by 4 bases, with 11 bases between them. The CDR3 totals 15 residues. CDR3 sequence (DNA): TGTGCCAGCAGCTTAGGGCGAGGGATATACAATGAGCAGTTCTTC. Its translation: CASSLGRGIYNEQFF. Combining the CDR3 with reference TRBV7-2 and TRBJ2-1 gives the whole variable domain GAGVSQSPSNKVTEKGKDVELRCDPISGHTALYWYRQSLGQGLEFLIYFQGNSAPDKSGLPSDRFSAERTGGSVSTLTIQRTQQEDSAVYLCASSLGRGIYNEQFFGPGTRLTVL.

The chain recombines TRBV20-1 with TRBJ2-7; 7 nucleotides align to TRBD1. This CDR3 has 13 residues. J gave up 3 bases and V 3 bases, and 5 bases lay outside the gene matches. CDR1 is DFQATT and CDR2 is SNEGSKA in the germline V gene (reference sequence). Here the CDR3 DNA reads TGCAGTGCTAGGATTCGACAGGGCTACGAGCAGTACTTC. Its translation: CSARIRQGYEQYF.

This chain joins TRBV19 and TRBJ1-2, with D possibly being TRBD1 (5 bases). The CDR3 runs to 12 residues. The germline V and J ends were trimmed by 10 bases and 0 bases, with 9 bases remaining between them. CDR1 and CDR2 (germline): LNHDA, SQIVND (reference sequence). The CDR3 loop reads CATAGPNYGYTF. The DNA for the CDR3 is TGTGCCACCGCGGGACCTAACTATGGCTACACCTTC.

This clonotype was counted only a few times. The chain combines TRBV12-3 or TRBV12-4 with TRBJ2-2, with 13 positions matching TRBD2. The V segment lost 3 bases and the J segment 6 bases; nucleotides outside the gene matches: 16. The CDR3 is 20 residues long. The CDR3 protein is CASSFPLFTSGRARAGELFF. DNA for the CDR3: TGTGCCAGCAGTTTCCCCTTATTTACTAGCGGGAGGGCTCGCGCCGGGGAGCTGTTTTTT.

The rearrangement links TRBV7-2 to TRBJ2-1; D perhaps matches TRBD2 (6 bases). There are 16 residues in the CDR3. Germline assignment: CDR1 SGHTA and CDR2 FQGNSA. The V and J ends lost 1 base and 2 bases respectively, with 12 bases between them. CDR3 sequence (DNA): TGTGCCAGCAGCTTAGGGATAGGGAGGACCTACAATGAGCAGTTCTTC. Its translation is CASSLGIGRTYNEQFF.

The gene calls are TRBV7-9 and TRBJ1-4, with TRBD1 as a possible D gene (5 bases). The V and J ends lost 5 bases and 7 bases respectively, with 11 bases between them. The CDR3 runs to 13 residues. Germline V CDR1 and CDR2: SEHNR, FQNEAQ (reference sequence). The CDR3 DNA is TGTGCCAGCAGCATAAGAGGGGTTGAAAAACTGTTTTTT. Its translation: CASSIRGVEKLFF.

The V gene is TRBV12-3 or TRBV12-4, the J gene TRBJ1-6; 8 bases agree with TRBD1. The J segment lost 7 bases and the V segment lost 4 bases, leaving 6 bases of the junction unmatched. CDR3 length equals 15 residues. The CDR3 region has the DNA TGTGCCAGCAGTTCGCGGACAGGGCAGAATTCACCCCTCCACTTT. This sequence encodes CASSSRTGQNSPLHF.

Note on this clonotype: A single base separates this from a much larger clone, so it may be a read error. The chain has TRBV29-1 and TRBJ1-2; 9 bases match TRBD1. After removal of 3 bases from V and 12 bases from J, the junction contained 8 bases not matched to a gene. In germline, CDR1 is SQVTM, CDR2 ANQGSEA. The CDR3 is 12 amino acids. The CDR3 sequence is CSVDSWDRVDTF. The CDR3 region has the DNA TGCAGCGTTGATTCCTGGGACAGGGTTGACACCTTC.

The V gene is TRBV12-3 or TRBV12-4, the J gene TRBJ2-5, with 7 positions matching TRBD1. V shed 10 bases and J 7 bases; nucleotides not matched to a gene: 15. This CDR3 spans 14 amino acids. CDR3 in DNA: TGTGCCACCGCTAAGGGGGCAGCGCCGGGGACCCAGTACTTC. As protein: CATAKGAAPGTQYF.

V gene TRBV24-1 combines with J gene TRBJ2-2; the D gene could be TRBD1 or TRBD2 (5 bases each). The CDR3 spans 16 residues. The germline CDR1 and CDR2 sequences are KGHDR and SFDVKD. Trimming removed 4 bases at V and 1 base at J, with 12 bases between. The CDR3 nucleotides are TGTGCCACCAGTGACTGGGGACGGGAGAACACCGGGGAGCTGTTTTTT. Translated, it gives CATSDWGRENTGELFF.

This clonotype was observed a single time. The chain combines TRBV7-6 with TRBJ1-4, with 7 bases matching TRBD1. Germline loops: CDR1 SGHVS, CDR2 FNYEAQ. Germline trimming cut 2 bases from V and 7 bases from J; bases unmatched to any gene: 13. This CDR3 region has 17 residues. CDR3 coding DNA: TGTGCCAGCAGCTTACCCGTGAGAGGGGGCGTTGGTGAAAAACTGTTTTTT. Translating it yields CASSLPVRGGVGEKLFF.

The V call is TRBV20-1, the J call TRBJ1-1; D might be TRBD1 (5 bases). This CDR3 contains 18 residues. Trimming shortened V by 1 base and J by 4 bases, and 25 bases separated the two germline ends. The V gene's germline CDR1 is DFQATT and CDR2 SNEGSKA (reference sequence). CDR3 in amino acids: CSARAQTFEGFGATEAFF. CDR3 DNA sequence: TGCAGTGCTAGAGCTCAGACCTTCGAGGGCTTTGGGGCCACTGAAGCTTTCTTT.

The V and J genes are TRBV14 and TRBJ2-7; 7 bases align to TRBD1. Germline CDR1 reads SGHDN; CDR2 reads FVKESK. The CDR3 consists of 14 residues. The junction had 3 bases not matched to a gene; V was cut back by 1 base and J by 3 bases. CDR3 DNA: TGTGCCAGCAGCCAAGGGGGACAGAGCTACGAGCAGTACTTC. As protein: CASSQGGQSYEQYF. The whole variable domain, remainder taken from reference TRBV14 and TRBJ2-7, is EAGVTQFPSHSVIEKGQTVTLRCDPISGHDNLYWYRRVMGKEIKFLLHFVKESKQDESGMPNNRFLAERTGGTYSTLKVQPAELEDSGVYFCASSQGGQSYEQYFGPGTRLTVT.

The chain has TRBV6-5 and TRBJ1-1; D gene unclear. The V gene's germline CDR1 is MNHEY and CDR2 SVGAGI. This CDR3 spans 13 amino acids. Trimming took off 6 bases at V and 4 bases at J, with 12 bases between the two ends. The chain's CDR3 is CASRAPLVTEAFF. The CDR3 DNA sequence: TGTGCCAGCAGAGCCCCTCTTGTCACTGAAGCTTTCTTT.

The V gene is TRBV5-1, the J gene TRBJ2-3; D perhaps matches TRBD2 (6 bases). Germline V gene data show CDR1 as SGHRS and CDR2 as YFSETQ. CDR3 length: 17 amino acids. V was clipped by 1 base and J by 0 bases, with 15 bases between them. In nucleotides, the CDR3 is TGCGCCAGCAGCTTGTCCCCCACTAGCCCTAGCACAGATACGCAGTATTTT. Its protein product is CASSLSPTSPSTDTQYF.

This clonotype was observed a few times. The chain employs TRBV7-3 and TRBJ2-1; 10 nucleotides agree with TRBD1. The CDR3 runs to 15 residues. Losses at the gene ends were 5 bases for V and 9 bases for J; bases not matched to a gene: 10. CDR1 and CDR2 (germline): SGHTA, FQGTGA. This CDR3 is CASSARQGARSEQFF. CDR3 DNA sequence: TGTGCCAGCAGCGCCCGACAGGGGGCGCGGAGTGAGCAGTTCTTC.

The rearrangement uses TRBV7-2 and TRBJ2-6, with TRBD2 as a possible D gene (6 bases). Trimming took off 5 bases at V and 4 bases at J, with 12 bases between the two ends. The CDR3 loop spans 15 amino acids. The germline gives CDR1 SGHTA, CDR2 FQGNSA. For the CDR3, the DNA is TGTGCCAGCAGCCGAGGGAGGCCAGGGGCCAACGTCCTGACTTTC. Translating it yields CASSRGRPGANVLTF.

The CDR3 protein is CASSIRGFGYTF. CDR3 DNA: TGTGCCAGCAGCATCAGGGGATTTGGCTACACCTTC. The chain employs TRBV7-2 and TRBJ1-2; perhaps TRBD1 as D (6 bases). Germline CDR1 is SGHTA and CDR2 is FQGNSA. The V end was cut by 5 bases, the J end by 7 bases, with 11 bases between. The length of the CDR3 is 12 residues.

This chain joins TRBV12-3 or TRBV12-4 and TRBJ2-3, with a possible D match to TRBD2 (6 bases). This CDR3 has 17 amino acids. Trimming took 1 base from V and 4 from J, leaving 18 bases between them. The CDR3 DNA follows: TGTGCCAGCAGTTTAGACGTCGGGAGCCTCCAGGCAGATACGCAGTATTTT. Protein sequence: CASSLDVGSLQADTQYF.

This clonotype was detected only a few times. The chain links TRBV9 to TRBJ2-2; D call uncertain. The V gene lost 1 base and the J gene lost 7 bases, with 5 bases spanning the gap. The germline gives CDR1 SGDLS, CDR2 YYNGEE. This CDR3 has 12 residues. CDR3 residues: CASSVYGGELFF. The CDR3, as DNA: TGTGCCAGCAGCGTATATGGCGGGGAGCTGTTTTTT.

The genes are TRBV3-1 and TRBJ2-3; 12 nucleotides match TRBD2. V dropped 4 bases and J dropped 2; count of bases not matched to a gene: 13. This CDR3 region has 19 residues. Looked up from germline, CDR1 is LGHDT and CDR2 is YNNKEL (reference sequence). CDR3 protein: CASSLWTSGEFSNTDTQYF. In DNA form, the CDR3 reads TGTGCCAGCAGCCTATGGACTAGCGGGGAGTTCTCAAACACAGATACGCAGTATTTT.

The V gene is TRBV18, the J gene TRBJ1-4; D unclear. The CDR3 is 14 amino acids. CDR1 KGHSH and CDR2 LQKENI come from the germline V gene. Trimming shortened V by 5 bases and J by 2 bases, and 9 bases separated the two germline ends. CDR3 loop: CASSITATNEKLFF. The CDR3 nucleotides are TGTGCCAGCTCAATAACGGCCACTAATGAAAAACTGTTTTTT.

This clonotype was found once. The chain combines TRBV7-9 with TRBJ1-1; TRBD1 matches 8 bases. This CDR3 has 15 residues. Germline assignment: CDR1 SEHNR and CDR2 FQNEAQ (reference sequence). The J segment lost 4 bases and the V segment lost 6 bases, leaving 10 bases of the junction unmatched. Written as DNA, the CDR3 is TGTGCCAGCAGTGACAGGGGAGGGGAGGTCACTGAAGCTTTCTTT. It is translated as CASSDRGGEVTEAFF.